These T cell receptor beta chains were read from a single sample in a study of control samples from healthy donors and cancer patients. Clones were read by immunoSEQ multiplex PCR, and TCRdb kept only the in-frame ones, dropping some. The sample consists of about 120,000 clones, about 91% of them appearing once. Sequences were obtained from blood. The receptors here all came from a man aged 40-49 years in good health. CDR3s include the opening cysteine and the closing phenylalanine or tryptophan. D genes are given only for firm matches. A row's size may be missing; if present it is once, few, many or a size class.

size	D	V	J	CDR3	DNA
NA	NA	TRBV24-1	TRBJ2-1	CATSDSTVTQFF	TGTGCCACCAGTGATTCGACTGTGACGCAGTTCTTC
NA	NA	TRBV6-6	TRBJ2-7	CASSYQDSSYEQYF	TGTGCCAGCAGTTACCAAGACAGCTCCTACGAGCAGTACTTC
NA	NA	TRBV27	TRBJ2-2	CASATGPNTGELFF	TGTGCCAGTGCCACGGGACCGAACACCGGGGAGCTGTTTTTT
once	NA	TRBV30	TRBJ2-7	CAWSTGYEQYF	TGTGCCTGGAGTACCGGGTACGAGCAGTACTTC
NA	TRBD2	TRBV10-2	TRBJ2-7	CASSSWRESYEQYF	TGCGCCAGCAGTAGTTGGCGGGAGAGCTACGAGCAGTACTTC
NA	TRBD1	TRBV24-1	TRBJ2-5	CATSDSRGRQETQYF	TGTGCCACCAGTGATTCGAGGGGGCGGCAAGAGACCCAGTACTTC
NA	NA	TRBV12-3/TRBV12-4	TRBJ2-1	CASSFGGNNEQFF	TGTGCCAGCAGTTTCGGCGGTAACAATGAGCAGTTCTTC
NA	TRBD2	TRBV4-2	TRBJ2-3	CASSQNPGIAGVTDTQYF	TGTGCCAGCAGCCAAAACCCCGGGATAGCGGGGGTTACAGATACGCAGTATTTT
NA	TRBD2	TRBV18	TRBJ2-3	CASSQTSGTDTQYF	TGTGCCAGCTCACAGACTAGCGGTACAGATACGCAGTATTTT
NA	TRBD1	TRBV20-1	TRBJ1-2	CSASEGAYGYTF	TGCAGTGCTAGTGAGGGGGCATATGGCTACACCTTC
once	TRBD1	TRBV7-6	TRBJ2-3	CASSQFRDSITDTQYF	TGTGCCAGCAGCCAATTCCGGGACAGCATCACAGATACGCAGTATTTT
NA	NA	TRBV5-8	TRBJ2-7	CATTRGGAVYEQYF	TGTGCCACCACCAGGGGGGGCGCCGTCTACGAGCAGTACTTC
NA	NA	TRBV5-6	TRBJ1-1	CASSLGGVLEAFF	TGTGCCAGCAGCTTGGGGGGTGTACTTGAAGCTTTCTTT
NA	TRBD1	TRBV19	TRBJ2-7	CASTPTHRGQGEQYF	TGTGCCAGTACACCCACCCACAGGGGGCAGGGCGAGCAGTACTTC
NA	NA	TRBV5-4	TRBJ2-3	CASSPSGRGTDTQYF	TGTGCCAGCAGCCCGTCTGGGCGGGGCACAGATACGCAGTATTTT
NA	TRBD2	TRBV13	TRBJ2-3	CASSTAGGYTDTQYF	TGTGCCAGCAGCACCGCGGGGGGCTACACAGATACGCAGTATTTT
NA	NA	TRBV5-6	TRBJ2-7	CASSSGWEQYF	TGTGCCAGCAGCTCCGGTTGGGAGCAGTACTTC
NA	TRBD1	TRBV6-5	TRBJ2-7	CASSKPGQGAYEQYF	TGTGCCAGCAGCAAACCGGGACAGGGGGCCTACGAGCAGTACTTC
NA	NA	TRBV10-2	TRBJ1-1	CASRGGLMVRSMNTEAFF	TGCGCCAGCAGGGGGGGGTTAATGGTCAGGTCGATGAACACTGAAGCTTTCTTT
NA	NA	TRBV5-1	TRBJ2-2	CASSYPGDSITGELFF	TGCGCCAGCAGCTATCCCGGCGACAGCATCACCGGGGAGCTGTTTTTT
NA	TRBD2	TRBV5-6	TRBJ2-4	CASSWEGVAKNIQYF	TGTGCCAGCAGCTGGGAGGGCGTAGCCAAAAACATTCAGTACTTC
NA	NA	TRBV29-1	TRBJ1-1	CSSWTGTEAFF	TGCAGCTCCTGGACGGGCACTGAAGCTTTCTTT
NA	NA	TRBV27	TRBJ2-7	CASSQGSSYEQYF	TGTGCCAGCAGTCAGGGGAGCTCCTACGAGCAGTACTTC
NA	NA	TRBV7-9	TRBJ1-2	CASTYRGGHYGYTF	TGTGCCAGCACCTATAGAGGGGGGCACTATGGCTACACCTTC
NA	NA	TRBV6-5	TRBJ1-1	CASSYSGTAEAFF	TGTGCCAGCAGTTACTCCGGGACGGCCGAAGCTTTCTTT